This T cell receptor (beta chain) derives from a study of T cell responses to AZD1222 COVID-19 vaccine. Study results and limitations: Targets within unmutated variant regions were reportedly found for nearly half of spike-specific TCRs. Spike was spanned by vaccine-associated CD4 TCRs, which were dominant at 160-218 and 743-854.

About this clone: As yet, its antigen is unknown.

The V end was cut by 3 bases, the J end by 10 bases, with 21 bases between. Germline loops: CDR1 LGHDT, CDR2 YNNKEL (reference sequence). The CDR3 runs to 15 residues. Assay: immunoSEQ multiplex PCR; the TCRdb copy retains only in-frame clones and omits some. This sample yields 140,000 to 150,000 clones, of which more than 90% are seen a single time; around 1.8% belongs to the top ten. The rearrangement joins TRBV3-1 (or the pseudogene TRBV3-2) to TRBJ1-2; no clear D gene. The receptor was derived from an adult in good health. This sample comprised peripheral blood, obtained on day 0 of AZD1222 vaccination. The CDR3 DNA sequence: TGTGCCAGCAGCCACCCTCCCGACTACTTCGCGGACTACACCTTC. Its protein product is CASSHPPDYFADYTF.